Listed below are T cell receptor beta chains from one sample, sequenced in a study of CD8+CD57+ T cells in acquired aplastic anemia. TCRdb fed the reads into MiXCR, producing one record per CDR3 protein. The data show 210,000 or so distinct CDR3 sequences, with almost 50% seen just once and about 20% held by the top ten. The specimen was sorted CD4+, CD8+, or CD8+CD57+ T cells (not recorded which) from PBMCs. The origin of the receptors is a human donor with aplastic anemia. CDR3s include the opening cysteine and the closing phenylalanine or tryptophan. Fields, in order: clone size, V gene, J gene, D gene, CDR3 protein, CDR3 DNA. D genes are given only for firm matches. Size tells how often a clone was seen (once, few, many) or the class of an expanded clone, and some rows leave it out.

>.|TRBV7-2|TRBJ2-7|TRBD2
CASSPRGLAGGPRYEQYF
TGTGCCAGCAGCCCAAGGGGACTAGCGGGGGGGCCACGCTACGAGCAGTACTTC
>.|TRBV20-1|TRBJ2-1|TRBD2
CSSTYSGNEQFF
TGCAGCTCCACCTATAGCGGGAATGAGCAGTTCTTC
>.|TRBV7-2|TRBJ2-3|TRBD1
CASSLVGTGGTDTQYF
TGTGCCAGCAGCTTAGTCGGGACAGGGGGTACAGATACGCAGTATTTT
>.|TRBV20-1|TRBJ2-7|.
CSAGRGPSSYEQYF
TGCAGTGCAGGTCGGGGACCTAGCTCCTACGAGCAGTACTTC
>many|TRBV2|TRBJ1-3|TRBD1
CASSRDRDSGNTIYF
TGTGCCAGCAGTAGGGACAGGGACTCTGGAAACACCATATATTTT
>.|TRBV20-1|TRBJ2-7|.
CSAPQPYRDQDEQYF
TGCAGTGCTCCCCAACCTTACAGGGATCAGGACGAGCAGTACTTC
>many|TRBV11-2|TRBJ1-1|.
CASSPLEALGAEAFF
TGTGCCAGCAGCCCGTTGGAGGCTTTGGGTGCTGAAGCTTTCTTT
>.|TRBV19|TRBJ2-3|TRBD2
CASNKAGGLTDTQYF
TGTGCCAGTAACAAAGCGGGGGGTCTCACAGATACGCAGTATTTT
>many|TRBV28|TRBJ2-2|.
CASISTAGELFF
TGTGCCAGCATCTCGACGGCCGGGGAGCTGTTTTTT
>.|TRBV7-9|TRBJ2-1|TRBD2
CASSVRPAGVQFF
TGTGCCAGCAGCGTCCGTCCAGCGGGGGTGCAGTTCTTC